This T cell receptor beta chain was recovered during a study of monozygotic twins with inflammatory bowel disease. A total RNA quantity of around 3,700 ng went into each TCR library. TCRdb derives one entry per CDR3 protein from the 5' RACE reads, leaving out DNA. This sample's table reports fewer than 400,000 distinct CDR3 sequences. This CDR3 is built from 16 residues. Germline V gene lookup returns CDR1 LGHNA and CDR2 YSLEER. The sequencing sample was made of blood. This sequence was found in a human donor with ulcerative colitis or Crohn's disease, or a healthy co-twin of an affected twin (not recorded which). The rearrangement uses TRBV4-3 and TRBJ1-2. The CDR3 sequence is CASSQDGRGSNYGYTF.